This T cell receptor beta chain is from a study of T-cell reconstitution after alpha-beta-depleted transplantation in children. Study conclusions and caveats: Where alpha-beta T cells came from about two months after transplant was reportedly several hundred expanded graft clones. Certain patients had high TCRbeta diversity at day 60, and it came from recipient T cells and thymic progenitors that survived.

With respect to this clonotype: Its antigen is still unknown.

Losses at the gene ends were 0 bases for V and 4 bases for J; bases not matched to a gene: 4. Looked up from germline, CDR1 is LGHNA and CDR2 is YNFKEQ. The CDR3 runs 16 residues. A TCRbeta library incorporating unique molecular identifiers was prepared. TCRdb re-called the PCR reads with MiXCR, one entry per CDR3 protein. The sample lists about 170,000 distinct CDR3 sequences; around 10% were seen once. Specimen: PBMCs, collected before TCRalphabeta/CD19-depleted stem cell transplant. The TCR originated in a boy between 2 and 10 years old with acute myeloid leukemia, due to receive a stem cell transplant. The chain has TRBV4-2 and TRBJ2-7; TRBD2 agrees at 12 bases. The CDR3 region is CASSQERGLAGYEQYF. For the CDR3, the DNA is TGTGCCAGCAGCCAAGAAAGGGGACTAGCGGGTTACGAGCAGTACTTC.